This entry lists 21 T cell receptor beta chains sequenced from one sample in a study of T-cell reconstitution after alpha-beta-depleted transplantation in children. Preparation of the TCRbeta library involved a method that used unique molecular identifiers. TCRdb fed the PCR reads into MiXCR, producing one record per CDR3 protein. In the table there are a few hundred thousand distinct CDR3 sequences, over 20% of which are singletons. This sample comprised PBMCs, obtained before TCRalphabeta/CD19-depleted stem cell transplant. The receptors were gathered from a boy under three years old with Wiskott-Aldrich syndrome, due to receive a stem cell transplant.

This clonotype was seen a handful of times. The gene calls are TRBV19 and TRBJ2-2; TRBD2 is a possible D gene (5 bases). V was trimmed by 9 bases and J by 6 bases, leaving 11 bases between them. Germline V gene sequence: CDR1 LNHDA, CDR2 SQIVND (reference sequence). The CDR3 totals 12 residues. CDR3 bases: TGTGCCAGCTCGGACTGGCCCGGGGAGCTGTTTTTT. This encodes CASSDWPGELFF.

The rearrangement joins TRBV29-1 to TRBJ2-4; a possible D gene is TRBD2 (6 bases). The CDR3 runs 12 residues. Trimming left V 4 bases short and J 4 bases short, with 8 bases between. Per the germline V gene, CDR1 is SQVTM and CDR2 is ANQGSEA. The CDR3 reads CSVAEGKNIQYF. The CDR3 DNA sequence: TGCAGCGTTGCGGAGGGTAAAAACATTCAGTACTTC. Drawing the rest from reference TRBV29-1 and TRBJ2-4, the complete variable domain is SAVISQKPSRDICQRGTSLTIQCQVDSQVTMMFWYRQQPGQSLTLIATANQGSEATYESGFVIDKFPISRPNLTFSTLTVSNMSPEDSSIYLCSVAEGKNIQYFGAGTRLSVL.

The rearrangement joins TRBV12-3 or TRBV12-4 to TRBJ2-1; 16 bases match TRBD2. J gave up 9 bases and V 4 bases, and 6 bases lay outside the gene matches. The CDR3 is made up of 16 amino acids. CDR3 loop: CASSSPGTSGRVEQFF. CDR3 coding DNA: TGTGCCAGCAGTTCTCCCGGGACTAGCGGGAGGGTTGAGCAGTTCTTC.

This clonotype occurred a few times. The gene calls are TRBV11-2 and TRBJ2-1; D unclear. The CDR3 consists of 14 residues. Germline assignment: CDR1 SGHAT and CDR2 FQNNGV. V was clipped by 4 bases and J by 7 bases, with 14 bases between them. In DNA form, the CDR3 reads TGTGCCAGCAGCTCGAGAGACCGAAGGAATGAGCAGTTCTTC. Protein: CASSSRDRRNEQFF.

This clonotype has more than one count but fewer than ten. Here the CDR3 reads CASSPSGTPGELFF. The CDR3 coding sequence is TGTGCCAGCAGCCCCTCCGGGACGCCCGGGGAGCTGTTTTTT. V usage is TRBV4-2 and J usage is TRBJ2-2, with D perhaps being TRBD1 or TRBD2 (5 bases each). This CDR3 region has 14 residues. Per germline, CDR1 LGHNA and CDR2 YNFKEQ. The V end was cut by 4 bases, the J end by 6 bases, with 12 bases between.

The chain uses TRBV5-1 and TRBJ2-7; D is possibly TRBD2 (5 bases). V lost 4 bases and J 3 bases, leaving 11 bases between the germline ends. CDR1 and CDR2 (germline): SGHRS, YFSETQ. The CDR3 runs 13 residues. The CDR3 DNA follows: TGCGCCAGCAGCCACTTACGGGGCTACGAGCAGTACTTC. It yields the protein CASSHLRGYEQYF.

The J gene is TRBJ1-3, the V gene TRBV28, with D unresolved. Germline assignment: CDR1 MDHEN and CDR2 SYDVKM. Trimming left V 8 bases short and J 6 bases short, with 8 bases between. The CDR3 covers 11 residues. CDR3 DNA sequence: TGTGCCAGCCATGGCCCAAACACCATATATTTT. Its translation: CASHGPNTIYF.

CDR3 sequence (DNA): TGCAGTGCTTTAGACCGGCGAAGAGTAGCGGGAGACGGCGGAGAGACCCAGTACTTC. Protein sequence: CSALDRRRVAGDGGETQYF. The J gene is TRBJ2-5, the V gene TRBV20-1; 9 bases line up with TRBD2. V lost 5 bases, J lost 4 bases, and 23 bases stayed unmatched. CDR1 is DFQATT, CDR2 SNEGSKA, per germline (reference sequence). The CDR3 is 19 residues long.

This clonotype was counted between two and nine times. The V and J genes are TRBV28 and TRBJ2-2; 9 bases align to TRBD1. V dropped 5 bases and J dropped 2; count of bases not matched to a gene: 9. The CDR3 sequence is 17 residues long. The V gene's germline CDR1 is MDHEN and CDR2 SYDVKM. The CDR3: CASSHTWTGANTGELFF. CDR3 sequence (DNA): TGTGCCAGCAGTCACACTTGGACAGGGGCAAACACCGGGGAGCTGTTTTTT.

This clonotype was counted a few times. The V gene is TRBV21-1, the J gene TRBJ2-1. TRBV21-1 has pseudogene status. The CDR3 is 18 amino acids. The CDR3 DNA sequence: TGTGCCAGCAGCAAGGCGCTAGCTGAAGCGATCCCCTACAATGAGCAGTTCTTC. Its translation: CASSKALAEAIPYNEQFF.

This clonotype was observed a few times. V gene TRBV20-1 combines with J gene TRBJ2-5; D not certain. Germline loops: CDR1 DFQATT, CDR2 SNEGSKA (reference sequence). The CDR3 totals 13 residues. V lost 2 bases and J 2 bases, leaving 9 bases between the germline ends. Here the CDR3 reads CSARQFGQETQYF. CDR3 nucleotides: TGCAGTGCTAGACAGTTTGGACAAGAGACCCAGTACTTC.

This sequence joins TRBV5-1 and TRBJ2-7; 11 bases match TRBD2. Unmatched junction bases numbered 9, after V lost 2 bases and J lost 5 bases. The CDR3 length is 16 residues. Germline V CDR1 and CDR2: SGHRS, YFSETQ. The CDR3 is CASSFLVSGRANEQYF. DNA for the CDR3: TGCGCCAGCAGCTTTTTGGTTAGCGGGAGGGCCAACGAGCAGTACTTC. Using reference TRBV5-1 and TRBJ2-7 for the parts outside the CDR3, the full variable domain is KAGVTQTPRYLIKTRGQQVTLSCSPISGHRSVSWYQQTPGQGLQFLFEYFSETQRNKGNFPGRFSGRQFSNSRSEMNVSTLELGDSALYLCASSFLVSGRANEQYFGPGTRLTVT.

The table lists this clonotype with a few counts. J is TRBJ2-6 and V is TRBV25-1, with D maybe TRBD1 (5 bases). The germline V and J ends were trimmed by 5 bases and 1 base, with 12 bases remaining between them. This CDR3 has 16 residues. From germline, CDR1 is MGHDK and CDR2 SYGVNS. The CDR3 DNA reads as TGTGCCAGCAGTTTTCAGGGTGGATCTGGGGCCAACGTCCTGACTTTC. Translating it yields CASSFQGGSGANVLTF.

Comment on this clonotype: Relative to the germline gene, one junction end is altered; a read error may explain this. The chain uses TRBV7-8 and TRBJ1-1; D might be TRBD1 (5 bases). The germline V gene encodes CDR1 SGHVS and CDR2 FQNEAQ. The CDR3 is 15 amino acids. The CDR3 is CANSLARGVHTEAFF. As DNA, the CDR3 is TGTGCCAACAGCTTAGCCCGGGGGGTGCACACTGAAGCTTTCTTT.

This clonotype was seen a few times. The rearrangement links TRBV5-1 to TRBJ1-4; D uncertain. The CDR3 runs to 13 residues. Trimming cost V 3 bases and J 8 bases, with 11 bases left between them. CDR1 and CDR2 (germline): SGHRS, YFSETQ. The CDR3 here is CASSSAAAEKLFF. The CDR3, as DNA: TGCGCCAGCAGCTCAGCGGCGGCCGAAAAACTGTTTTTT.

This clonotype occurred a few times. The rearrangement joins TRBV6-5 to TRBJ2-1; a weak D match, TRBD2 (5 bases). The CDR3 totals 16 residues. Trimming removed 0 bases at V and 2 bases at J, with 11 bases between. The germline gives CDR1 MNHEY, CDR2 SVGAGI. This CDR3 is CASSYSTGITYNEQFF. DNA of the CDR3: TGTGCCAGCAGTTACTCGACCGGGATAACCTACAATGAGCAGTTCTTC.

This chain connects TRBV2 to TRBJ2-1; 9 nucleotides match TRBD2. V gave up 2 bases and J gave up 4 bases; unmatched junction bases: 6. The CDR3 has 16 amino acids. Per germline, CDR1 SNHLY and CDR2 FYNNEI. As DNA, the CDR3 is TGTGCCAGCAGTGAACTAATTGCGGGAGGGTACAATGAGCAGTTCTTC. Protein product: CASSELIAGGYNEQFF. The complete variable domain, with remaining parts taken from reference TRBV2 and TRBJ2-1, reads EPEVTQTPSHQVTQMGQEVILRCVPISNHLYFYWYRQILGQKVEFLVSFYNNEISEKSEIFDDQFSVERPDGSNFTLKIRSTKLEDSAMYFCASSELIAGGYNEQFFGPGTRLTVL.

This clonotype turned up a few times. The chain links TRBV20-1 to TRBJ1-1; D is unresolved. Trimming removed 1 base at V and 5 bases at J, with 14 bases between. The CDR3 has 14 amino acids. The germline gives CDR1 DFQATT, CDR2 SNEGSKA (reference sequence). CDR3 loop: CSARGWGGLTEAFF. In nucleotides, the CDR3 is TGCAGTGCTAGAGGCTGGGGAGGGCTTACTGAAGCTTTCTTT.

CDR3 protein: CAISRQGTDTQYF. The CDR3, as DNA: TGTGCCATCAGCCGACAGGGCACAGATACGCAGTATTTT. The rearrangement uses TRBV10-3 and TRBJ2-3; perhaps TRBD1 as D (6 bases). The CDR3 contains 13 residues. The germline gives CDR1 ENHRY, CDR2 SYGVKD. Trimming took off 6 bases at V and 1 base at J, with 8 bases between the two ends.

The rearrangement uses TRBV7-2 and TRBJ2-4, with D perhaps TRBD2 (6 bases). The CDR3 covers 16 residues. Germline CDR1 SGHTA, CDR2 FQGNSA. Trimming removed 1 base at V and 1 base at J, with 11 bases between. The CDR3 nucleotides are TGTGCCAGCAGCTTAGTCGGGAGTAGGGCCAAAAACATTCAGTACTTC. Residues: CASSLVGSRAKNIQYF.

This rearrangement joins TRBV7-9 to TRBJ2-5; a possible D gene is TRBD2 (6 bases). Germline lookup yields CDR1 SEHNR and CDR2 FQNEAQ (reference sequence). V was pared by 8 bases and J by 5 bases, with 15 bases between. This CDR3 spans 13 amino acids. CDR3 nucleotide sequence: TGTGCCAGCGGCGGGAAAATGAAGGAGACCCAGTACTTC. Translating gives CASGGKMKETQYF.